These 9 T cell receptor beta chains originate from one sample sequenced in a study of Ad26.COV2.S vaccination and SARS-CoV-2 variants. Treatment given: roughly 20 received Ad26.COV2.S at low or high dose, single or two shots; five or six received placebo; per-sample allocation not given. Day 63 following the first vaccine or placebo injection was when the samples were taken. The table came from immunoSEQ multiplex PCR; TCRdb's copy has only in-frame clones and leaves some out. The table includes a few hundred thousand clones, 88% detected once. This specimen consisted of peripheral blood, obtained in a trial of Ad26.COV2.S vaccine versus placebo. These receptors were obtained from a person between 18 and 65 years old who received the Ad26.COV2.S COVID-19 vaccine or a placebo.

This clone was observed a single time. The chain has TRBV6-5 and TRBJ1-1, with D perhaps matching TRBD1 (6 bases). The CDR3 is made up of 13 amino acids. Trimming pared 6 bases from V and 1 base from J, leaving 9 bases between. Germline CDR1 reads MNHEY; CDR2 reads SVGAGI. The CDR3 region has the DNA TGTGCCAGCAGCCGACAGGCGAACACTGAAGCTTTCTTT. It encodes CASSRQANTEAFF.

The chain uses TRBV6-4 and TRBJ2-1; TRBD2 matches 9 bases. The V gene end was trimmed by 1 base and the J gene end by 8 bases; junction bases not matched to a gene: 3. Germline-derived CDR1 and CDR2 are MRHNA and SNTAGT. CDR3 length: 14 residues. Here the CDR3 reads CASSDLAGGYEQFF. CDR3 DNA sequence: TGTGCCAGCAGTGACTTGGCGGGGGGGTATGAGCAGTTCTTC.

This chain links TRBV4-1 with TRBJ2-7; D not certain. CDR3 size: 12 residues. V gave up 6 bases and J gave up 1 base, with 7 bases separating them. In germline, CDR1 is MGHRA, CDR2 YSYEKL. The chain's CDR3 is CASRGPSYEQYF. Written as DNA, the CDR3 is TGCGCCAGCAGAGGGCCATCCTACGAGCAGTACTTC.

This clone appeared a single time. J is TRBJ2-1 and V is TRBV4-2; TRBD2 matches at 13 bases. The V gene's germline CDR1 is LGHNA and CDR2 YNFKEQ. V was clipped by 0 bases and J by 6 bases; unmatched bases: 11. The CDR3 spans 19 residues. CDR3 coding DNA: TGTGCCAGCAGCCAAGATCCCGGCTGGACTAGCGGGGGTTCCAATGAGCAGTTCTTC. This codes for CASSQDPGWTSGGSNEQFF.

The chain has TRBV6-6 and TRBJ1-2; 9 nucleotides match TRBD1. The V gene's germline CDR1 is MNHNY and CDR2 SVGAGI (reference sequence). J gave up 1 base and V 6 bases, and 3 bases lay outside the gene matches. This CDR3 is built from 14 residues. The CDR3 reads CASRTGQGNYGYTF. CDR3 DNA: TGTGCCAGCAGGACGGGACAGGGTAACTATGGCTACACCTTC.

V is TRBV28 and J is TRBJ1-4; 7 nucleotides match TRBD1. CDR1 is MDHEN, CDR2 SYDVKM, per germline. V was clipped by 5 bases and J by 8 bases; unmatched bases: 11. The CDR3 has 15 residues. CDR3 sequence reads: CASSARQGWREKLFF. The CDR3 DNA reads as TGTGCCAGCAGTGCCAGACAGGGTTGGAGGGAAAAACTGTTTTTT.

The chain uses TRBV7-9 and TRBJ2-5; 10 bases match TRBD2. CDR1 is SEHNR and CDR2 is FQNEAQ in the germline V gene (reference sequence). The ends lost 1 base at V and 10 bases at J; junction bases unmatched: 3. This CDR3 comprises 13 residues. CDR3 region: CASSLGLAGNQYF. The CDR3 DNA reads TGTGCCAGCAGCTTAGGACTAGCGGGCAACCAGTACTTC.

Here the CDR3 DNA reads TGTGCCAGCAGCGACCGACAGGGGTTGGACTATGGCTACACCTTC. Its translation: CASSDRQGLDYGYTF. The V and J genes are TRBV9 and TRBJ1-2; 8 positions agree with TRBD1. Trimming took 3 bases from V and 3 from J; bases not matched to a gene: 7. Germline V gives CDR1 SGDLS, CDR2 YYNGEE. The CDR3 is 15 amino acids.

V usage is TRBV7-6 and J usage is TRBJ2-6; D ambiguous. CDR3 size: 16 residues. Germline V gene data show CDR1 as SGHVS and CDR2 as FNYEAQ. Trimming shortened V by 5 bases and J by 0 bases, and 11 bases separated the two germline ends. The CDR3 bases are TGTGCCAGCAGCCCCCAGGCAGGCTCTGGGGCCAACGTCCTGACTTTC. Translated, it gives CASSPQAGSGANVLTF.